This T cell receptor (beta chain) is drawn from a study of cytomegalovirus exposure and HLA in healthy donors. General study findings and limits: Apparent HLA restriction characterized most CMV-associated TCR beta chains in a later analysis. Three CMV-associated chains proved CMV antigen-specific in vitro. Most sequenced TCRs were rare (though some public TCRs occurred in many donors). In an earlier analysis, productive rearrangement rates for most beta V segments clustered near 87% or 30%.

As for this clone: Its antigen is as yet unknown.

CDR1 and CDR2 (germline): SGHDT, YYEEEE. Trimming took 4 bases from V and 5 from J; bases not matched to a gene: 10. This CDR3 comprises 16 residues. The primer mix had 60 Vbeta and 13 Jbeta primers. Only in-frame clones appear in the TCRdb table, and some are missing; sequencing was by immunoSEQ multiplex PCR. The sample totals over 100,000 clones; its top ten clones hold less than 2%. The J gene is TRBJ2-5, the V gene TRBV5-6; 11 bases map to TRBD2. The sequence was collected from a man aged 18 to 29 in good health and CMV-seronegative. The sequenced sample was PBMCs. CDR3 sequence (DNA): TGTGCCAGCAGCGCTACTAGCGGGAGAGCCCGGGAGACCCAGTACTTC. Protein: CASSATSGRARETQYF.